This TCR beta chain was profiled in a study of naive and memory T cell subsets. The study's findings and limits: Over 85% of naive TCR sequences appeared only once, unlike memory subsets. Diversity fell and Gini index rose from naive through CM, EM, EMRA. Especially in CD8 cells, naive repertoires contained a few larger clonotypes, possibly CD45RA-re-expressing memory cells.

This clonotype was counted between two and nine times. Its specificity is unknown. Two oligonucleotides, mixed equimolar, formed the beta constant-region primer covering TRBC1 and TRBC2. Nested alpha and beta constant-region primers with the SP2 primer drove four PCR rounds on ligated cDNA. TCRdb reprocessed the UMI-ligation and nested PCR reads with MiXCR, giving one entry per CDR3 protein. The data show some 83,000 distinct CDR3 sequences, 9% to 9.5% seen once. The CDR3 runs to 13 residues. The V gene lost 6 bases and the J gene lost 5 bases, with 14 bases spanning the gap. Germline CDR1 ENHRY, CDR2 SYGVKD.

The clonotype originates from a human donor in good health. The chain joins TRBV10-3 to TRBJ2-7, with D perhaps TRBD2 (6 bases). Source material: naive CD8+ T cells from blood. CDR3 amino acids: CAIRGGSSHEQYF. DNA for the CDR3: TGTGCCATCAGAGGAGGGTCGTCCCACGAGCAGTACTTC.